This T cell receptor beta chain stems from a study of identical twins. Template switching added a universal primer binding site, and final cDNA carried unique molecular identifiers. TCRdb re-called the 5' RACE reads with MiXCR, one entry per CDR3 protein. This table holds 1.5 million to 2 million distinct CDR3 sequences, more than 30% found once. Whole-study results and caveats: Partly confounded zero-insertion analyses could result from invariant MAIT and iNKT cells. Carriage of fewer insertions was seen in abundant cord blood beta clonotypes, whereas memory repertoires showed none.

This clonotype was seen repeatedly, ten times or more. Its specificity is unknown. This CDR3 is 14 amino acids long. Germline CDR1 SGDLS, CDR2 YYNGEE. V was clipped by 0 bases and J by 4 bases, with 11 bases between them. Sequencing was performed on cord blood. This chain uses TRBV9 with TRBJ2-7; a weak D match, TRBD2 (5 bases). The sequence came from a newborn girl in good health. CDR3 loop: CASSVGLADYEQYF. As DNA, the CDR3 is TGTGCCAGCAGCGTAGGGCTAGCAGATTACGAGCAGTACTTC.